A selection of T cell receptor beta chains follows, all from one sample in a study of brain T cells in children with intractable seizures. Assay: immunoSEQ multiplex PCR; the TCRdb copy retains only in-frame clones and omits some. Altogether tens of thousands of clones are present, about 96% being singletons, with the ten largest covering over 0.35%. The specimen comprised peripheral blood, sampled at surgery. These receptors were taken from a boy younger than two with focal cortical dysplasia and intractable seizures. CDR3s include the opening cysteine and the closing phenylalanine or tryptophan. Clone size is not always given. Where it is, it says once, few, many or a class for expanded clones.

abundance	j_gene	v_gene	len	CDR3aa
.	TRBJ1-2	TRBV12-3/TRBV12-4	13	CASSLAGSDKYTF
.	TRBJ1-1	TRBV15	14	CATSKREGNTEAFF
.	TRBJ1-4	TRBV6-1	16	CASSEGGGQGVEKLFF
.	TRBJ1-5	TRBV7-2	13	CASSQGGFQPQHF
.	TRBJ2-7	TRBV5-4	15	CASSLSKDRPYEQYF
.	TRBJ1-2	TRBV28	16	CASSDRRQGFWDGYTF
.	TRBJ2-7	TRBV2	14	CASSPERGAYEQYF
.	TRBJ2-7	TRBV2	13	CASETGLSYEQYF
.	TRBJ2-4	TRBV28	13	CASSLGSRDIQYF
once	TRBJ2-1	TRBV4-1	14	CASSRWVQEGEQFF
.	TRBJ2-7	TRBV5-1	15	CASSRTSGSPYEQYF
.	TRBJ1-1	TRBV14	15	CASSRKGFGDYEAFF
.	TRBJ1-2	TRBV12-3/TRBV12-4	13	CASSIGTLYGYTF
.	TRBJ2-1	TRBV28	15	CASNQRSIAYNEQFF
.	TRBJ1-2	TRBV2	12	CASNPGTYGYTF
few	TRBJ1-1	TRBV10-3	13	CAIRVSRDLEAFF
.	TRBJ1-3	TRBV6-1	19	CASSDNPRTGRHSGNTIYF
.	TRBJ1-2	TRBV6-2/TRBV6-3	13	CASSYSGTSGYTF
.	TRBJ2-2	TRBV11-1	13	CASSLDREGELFF
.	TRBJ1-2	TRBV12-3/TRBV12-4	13	CASSSGHLYGYTF
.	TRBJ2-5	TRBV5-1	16	CASSLVPSGVVGTQYF
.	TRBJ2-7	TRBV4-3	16	CASSQGTSGSSYEQYF
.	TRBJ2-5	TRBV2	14	CASSPLWYQETQYF
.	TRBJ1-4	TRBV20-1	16	CSASSWTGIGGEKLFF
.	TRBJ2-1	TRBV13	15	CASSRGTGSYNEQFF
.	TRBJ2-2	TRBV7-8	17	CASSLLLGGFNTGELFF
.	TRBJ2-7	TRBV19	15	CASSIDIVGNYEQYF
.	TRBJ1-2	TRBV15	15	CATSRGIREVNGYTF
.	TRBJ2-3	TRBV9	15	CASTVSGSSTDTQYF
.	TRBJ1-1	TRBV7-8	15	CASSLGHRRDTEAFF
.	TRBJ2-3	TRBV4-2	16	CASSQDPSGGRNTQYF
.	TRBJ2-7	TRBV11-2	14	CASSSLREGDEQYF
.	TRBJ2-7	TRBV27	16	CASSPRGEESSYEQYF
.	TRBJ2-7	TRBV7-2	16	CASSLGIAGGLNEQYF
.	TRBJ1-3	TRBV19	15	CASSITEYSGNTIYF
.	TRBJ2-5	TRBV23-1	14	CASSQYQGRETQYF
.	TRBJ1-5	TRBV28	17	CASNWDRGPVGNQPQHF
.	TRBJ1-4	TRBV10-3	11	CAIGQNEKLFF
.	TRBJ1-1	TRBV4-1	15	CASSQWEGRNTEAFF
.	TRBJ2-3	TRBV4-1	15	CASSQSEGAGDTQYF
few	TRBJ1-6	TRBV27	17	CASSFGGPGSYNSPLHF
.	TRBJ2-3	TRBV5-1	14	CASSLDISADTQYF
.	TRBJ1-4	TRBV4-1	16	CASSRQGQGVNEKLFF
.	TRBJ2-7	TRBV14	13	CASSQDWEGLQYF
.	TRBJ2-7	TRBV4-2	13	CASSHELSYEQYF
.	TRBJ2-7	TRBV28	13	CASRGTGHYEQYF
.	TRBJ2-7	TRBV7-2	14	CASSVSTGAYEQYF
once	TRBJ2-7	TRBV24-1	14	CATSGITATYEQYF
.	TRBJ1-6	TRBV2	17	CASRGQGYAPYDSPLHF
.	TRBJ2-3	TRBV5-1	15	CASSQGQGSTDTQYF
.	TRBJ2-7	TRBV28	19	CASSFPPLAGQTQPYEQYF
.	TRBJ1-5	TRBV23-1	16	CASSQSEQSSNQPQHF
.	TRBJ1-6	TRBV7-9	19	CASSLDATGGASYNSPLHF
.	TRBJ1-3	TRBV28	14	CASSLGLAGNTIYF
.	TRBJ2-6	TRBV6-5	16	CASSYNEFSGANVLTF
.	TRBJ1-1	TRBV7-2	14	CASSWAGTNTEAFF
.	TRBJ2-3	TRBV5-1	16	CASSLQAGGPTDTQYF
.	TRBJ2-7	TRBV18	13	CASSSLEGGEQYF
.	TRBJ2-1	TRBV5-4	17	CASSLVQTSQGLGEQFF